This TCR beta chain was identified in a study of early T cells in non-severe SARS-CoV-2 infection. The TCR library protocol attached unique molecular identifiers to the individual cDNA molecules. MiXCR, applied by TCRdb to the 5' RACE reads, yields one record per CDR3 protein. The table has almost 65,000 distinct CDR3 sequences, 4.9% seen once. CDR1 is SGHRS, CDR2 YFSETQ, per germline. Trimming shortened V by 0 bases and J by 3 bases, and 9 bases separated the two germline ends. CDR3 length: 14 residues. This clonotype appeared many times. Sample: whole blood. The rearrangement uses TRBV5-1 and TRBJ1-1; D perhaps matches TRBD1 (5 bases). This clonotype was sampled from an adult who was a healthcare worker with PCR-confirmed SARS-CoV-2 infection or an uninfected control (not recorded which). This CDR3 reads CASSLDRSYTEAFF. CDR3 in DNA: TGCGCCAGCAGCTTGGACAGGTCTTACACTGAAGCTTTCTTT.